This T cell receptor beta chain came from a study of spatial heterogeneity in lung cancer. The V and J ends lost 5 bases and 0 bases, in that order; junction bases with no gene match: 10. This CDR3 has 17 residues. Germline assignment: CDR1 SGHVS and CDR2 FNYEAQ. As for time point: sample taken at primary tumor resection. Unsorted tumor, nontumor lung tissue or cryopreserved PBMC supplied the whole RNA. This clonotype was observed many times. TCRdb passed the 5' RACE reads through MiXCR, listing each CDR3 protein once. This sample has about 78,000 distinct CDR3 sequences, with about 7.8% found just once.

The TCR was taken from a male donor with early-stage non-small cell lung cancer. The chain recombines TRBV7-6 with TRBJ2-1; TRBD2 matches 7 bases. Sequenced here: PBMCs, sampled at surgery. In DNA, the CDR3 is TGTGCCAGCAGCCCGACTTCGGGCGGGAGCTCCTACAATGAGCAGTTCTTC. This gives the protein CASSPTSGGSSYNEQFF.